A single sample gave rise to the 29 T cell receptor beta chains below, sequenced in a study of cytomegalovirus exposure and HLA in healthy donors (dated by TCRdb to between 2016 and 2019). Libraries were built with the immunoSEQ multiplex PCR assay. The multiplex PCR relied on a mix of 60 forward primers for TCR Vbeta segments and 13 reverse primers for TCR Jbeta segments. TCRdb took over this immuneACCESS table, retaining in-frame rearrangements with V and J assigned. Such tables are incomplete; in checked studies, under half of the missing clones stem from an unresolved V gene, and the remainder is unexplained. The sample contains about 120,000 clones, roughly 75% of them found a single time. Around 3.3% of the sample is taken by the ten largest. Sequencing was carried out using PBMCs. Receptors originate from a woman in her forties or fifties in good health and CMV-seronegative.

This clone was seen a few times. The V call is TRBV30, the J call TRBJ1-2; 8 bases fit TRBD1. J lost 3 bases, V lost 3 bases, and 3 bases had no gene match. There are 13 residues in the CDR3. Looked up from germline, CDR1 is GTSNPN and CDR2 is SVGIG (reference sequence). CDR3 sequence reads: CAWSKTGDYGYTF. DNA for the CDR3: TGTGCCTGGAGCAAGACAGGGGACTATGGCTACACCTTC. Together with reference TRBV30 and TRBJ1-2, the CDR3 gives the full variable domain: SQTIHQWPATLVQPVGSPLSLECTVEGTSNPNLYWYRQAAGRGLQLLFYSVGIGQISSEVPQNLSASRPQDRQFILSSKKLLLSDSGFYLCAWSKTGDYGYTFGSGTRLTVV.

The chain carries TRBV30 and TRBJ1-1; maybe TRBD1 (6 bases). The germline gives CDR1 GTSNPN, CDR2 SVGIG (reference sequence). This CDR3 spans 14 amino acids. Trimming took off 4 bases at V and 3 bases at J, with 15 bases between the two ends. CDR3 DNA: TGTGCCTGGACGACAGGTCCCCTTTACACTGAAGCTTTCTTT. Translating it yields CAWTTGPLYTEAFF.

The gene calls are TRBV5-5 and TRBJ1-5; possible D gene TRBD1, 5 bases. The CDR3 has 14 residues. The germline V and J ends were trimmed by 3 bases and 4 bases, with 11 bases remaining between them. Germline assignment: CDR1 SGHKS and CDR2 YYEKEE (reference sequence). The CDR3 reads CASSSLGGNQPQHF. CDR3 nucleotides: TGTGCCAGCAGCTCCTTGGGGGGGAATCAGCCCCAGCATTTT.

The genes are TRBV25-1 and TRBJ2-5, with 8 bases fitting TRBD2. The J call may be incorrect, as the DNA end agrees better with TRBJ2-7. The CDR3 loop spans 15 amino acids. The germline gives CDR1 MGHDK, CDR2 SYGVNS. The CDR3 region has the DNA TGTGCCAGCAGTGACCCCGCGGGAGGAACCTACGAGCAGTACTTC. Protein product: CASSDPAGGTYEQYF.

A few counts support this clone. At one of its ends the junction is not consistent with the germline gene, which may arise from a read error. This chain joins TRBV7-9 and TRBJ2-5; the D gene is possibly TRBD2 (5 bases). Per germline, CDR1 SEHNR and CDR2 FQNEAQ (reference sequence). CDR3 length: 15 residues. The CDR3 sequence: CSSSLIAYSTKTQYF. CDR3 nucleotides: TGTTCCAGCAGCTTAATAGCGTATAGCACAAAGACCCAGTACTTC.

The chain links TRBV4-1 to TRBJ2-5, with 7 bases that match TRBD1. The V gene end was trimmed by 2 bases and the J gene end by 2 bases; junction bases not matched to a gene: 8. The CDR3 totals 16 residues. CDR1 is MGHRA, CDR2 YSYEKL, per germline. CDR3 sequence: CASSQIKGQRQETQYF. As DNA, the CDR3 is TGCGCCAGCAGCCAAATTAAGGGACAGCGTCAAGAGACCCAGTACTTC.

The V call is TRBV2, the J call TRBJ1-5; D is possibly TRBD1 (5 bases). CDR1 and CDR2 from the germline V gene are SNHLY and FYNNEI. V gave up 0 bases and J gave up 15 bases, with 30 bases separating them. CDR3 length: 18 amino acids. Here the CDR3 DNA reads TGTGCCAGCAGTGAAGCGCTTCGAGATATGGATCTCCGGAGGGGTTTGCATTTT. It yields the protein CASSEALRDMDLRRGLHF.

The CDR3 loop is CASSEQVNTEAFF. CDR3 coding DNA: TGTGCCAGCAGTGAGCAGGTGAACACTGAAGCTTTCTTT. The chain uses TRBV6-4 and TRBJ1-1, with unresolved D. Looked up from germline, CDR1 is MRHNA and CDR2 is SNTAGT. The CDR3 spans 13 residues. With 3 bases removed from V and 0 bases from J, the gap between germline ends came to 5 bases.

This clone was recorded a few times. As DNA, the CDR3 is TGTGCCAGCAGCTTAAGTCAGGGCCCAGAAGCTTTCTTT. Amino acids: CASSLSQGPEAFF. V gene TRBV7-2 combines with J gene TRBJ1-1; tentatively, D is TRBD1 (5 bases). Germline CDR1 is SGHTA and CDR2 is FQGNSA. This CDR3 is built from 13 residues. V was trimmed by 2 bases and J by 8 bases, leaving 12 bases between them.

The rearrangement links TRBV7-2 to TRBJ1-3; 7 bases are shared with TRBD1. CDR1 and CDR2 from the germline V gene are SGHTA and FQGNSA. The CDR3 is 15 residues long. The junction had 6 bases not matched to a gene; V was cut back by 5 bases and J by 2 bases. The chain's CDR3 is CASSKSGTAGNTIYF. Written as DNA, the CDR3 is TGTGCCAGCAGCAAATCCGGGACAGCTGGAAACACCATATATTTT.

The rearrangement uses TRBV14 and TRBJ2-2; the D is unclear. This CDR3 comprises 14 residues. Trimming took 1 base from V and 4 from J, leaving 7 bases between them. The V gene's germline CDR1 is SGHDN and CDR2 FVKESK. The CDR3 region has the DNA TGTGCCAGCAGCCAAGTACTTAGCACCGGGGAGCTGTTTTTT. Translating it yields CASSQVLSTGELFF.

This clone was seen a single time. The chain uses TRBV7-2 and TRBJ1-3; D gene unclear. The CDR3 is 15 residues long. Germline V gene lookup returns CDR1 SGHTA and CDR2 FQGNSA. V lost 0 bases and J 0 bases, leaving 6 bases between the germline ends. DNA of the CDR3: TGTGCCAGCAGCTTAGCCTCCTACTCTGGAAACACCATATATTTT. Its protein is CASSLASYSGNTIYF.

The chain recombines TRBV6-5 with TRBJ1-2, with 7 bases matching TRBD1. CDR1 is MNHEY and CDR2 is SVGAGI in the germline V gene. The CDR3 is made up of 11 amino acids. V was pared by 8 bases and J by 7 bases, with 4 bases of the junction left unmatched. CDR3 coding DNA: TGTGCCAGCTATAGGGGGCCTGGCTACACCTTC. It yields the protein CASYRGPGYTF.

DNA for the CDR3: TGTGCCGTGGGGGGTAGCGGGGCGGAGGATGGTAGGTACAATGAGCAGTTCTTC. Encoded protein: CAVGGSGAEDGRYNEQFF. The chain couples TRBV10-3 to TRBJ2-1; TRBD2 aligns across 8 bases. The V and J ends lost 11 bases and 4 bases, in that order; junction bases with no gene match: 22. CDR3 size: 18 residues. The germline V gene encodes CDR1 ENHRY and CDR2 SYGVKD.

The chain couples TRBV4-3 to TRBJ2-1; D is perhaps TRBD1 (6 bases). Germline values: CDR1 LGHNA, CDR2 YSLEER. V dropped 5 bases and J dropped 7 bases, with 9 bases sitting between them. The CDR3 is made up of 12 amino acids. The CDR3 nucleotides are TGCGCCAGCAGCTATACAGGGAATGAGCAGTTCTTC. Its protein product is CASSYTGNEQFF.

The V and J genes are TRBV7-9 and TRBJ2-1, with 10 bases identical to TRBD2. The CDR3 runs 16 residues. V lost 3 bases, J lost 5 bases, and 7 bases stayed unmatched. CDR1 and CDR2 (germline): SEHNR, FQNEAQ (reference sequence). The DNA for the CDR3 is TGTGCCAGCAGCTTCGCCGCTGGACTAGCGGACAATGAGCAGTTCTTC. It yields the protein CASSFAAGLADNEQFF.

The chain links TRBV6-5 to TRBJ2-5, with 7 nucleotides matching TRBD2. Germline V lookup: CDR1 MNHEY, CDR2 SVGAGI. With V trimmed by 6 bases and J by 1 base, 5 bases remained unmatched. This CDR3 contains 14 residues. For the CDR3, the DNA is TGTGCCAGCAGCAAAACTAGCGCCCAAGAGACCCAGTACTTC. Residues: CASSKTSAQETQYF.

In its sample, this clone was seen a few times. V usage is TRBV5-6 and J usage is TRBJ2-7, with TRBD2 matching over 8 bases. The length of the CDR3 is 16 residues. With 0 bases clipped from V and 2 bases from J, the junction kept 7 bases outside the gene matches. Germline V gene data show CDR1 as SGHDT and CDR2 as YYEEEE. The CDR3 spells CASSLEAGLVTYEQYF. CDR3 sequence (DNA): TGTGCCAGCAGCTTGGAAGCGGGACTAGTTACCTACGAGCAGTACTTC.

The rearrangement links TRBV7-9 to TRBJ2-6; possibly TRBD2 for D (7 bases). Trimming removed 5 bases at V and 2 bases at J, with 13 bases between. The CDR3 has 16 residues. Germline CDR1 SEHNR, CDR2 FQNEAQ (reference sequence). This chain's CDR3 is CASSRLGGPGANVLTF. CDR3 sequence (DNA): TGTGCCAGCAGCCGTCTCGGGGGGCCTGGGGCCAACGTCCTGACTTTC.

The rearrangement links TRBV27 to TRBJ2-1; D is possibly TRBD1 (5 bases). Germline V gene lookup returns CDR1 MNHEY and CDR2 SMNVEV (reference sequence). V lost 5 bases and J lost 15, with 20 bases in between. This CDR3 is built from 13 residues. The CDR3 is CASSESVGQFRFF. The CDR3 DNA follows: TGTGCCAGCAGTGAATCTGTAGGACAATTCCGGTTCTTC.

This clone turned up a few times. CDR3 bases: TGCGCCAGCAGCCAAGATCCGAGGGCCCGAGGGATCTACGAGCAGTACTTC. Translation: CASSQDPRARGIYEQYF. The genes are TRBV4-3 and TRBJ2-7, with a possible D match to TRBD2 (5 bases). CDR1 is LGHNA and CDR2 is YSLEER in the germline V gene. This CDR3 contains 17 residues. The V and J ends lost 0 bases and 3 bases respectively, with 18 bases between them.

Points on this clone: A junction end diverges from the germline sequence, so it may reflect a read error. The J gene is TRBJ1-5, the V gene TRBV7-9; 7 nucleotides match TRBD1. Germline V lookup: CDR1 SEHNR, CDR2 FQNEAQ (reference sequence). CDR3 length: 18 residues. In nucleotides, the CDR3 is TGTTCCAGCAGCGGTAGACAGGGAGGCGCGGGAAGCAATCAGCCCCAGCATTTT. Encoded protein: CSSSGRQGGAGSNQPQHF.

This chain uses TRBV19 with TRBJ2-7; TRBD1 might be the D (5 bases). Germline V lookup: CDR1 LNHDA, CDR2 SQIVND (reference sequence). This CDR3 has 14 residues. The V and J ends lost 3 bases and 0 bases respectively, with 9 bases between them. The CDR3: CASSIQGHSYEQYF. The CDR3 bases are TGTGCCAGTAGTATCCAGGGCCACTCCTACGAGCAGTACTTC.

The chain combines TRBV28 with TRBJ1-6; the D is unclear. The ends were cut back, 6 bases at V and 10 bases at J, with 10 bases in the middle. The CDR3 has 12 residues. Per the germline V gene, CDR1 is MDHEN and CDR2 is SYDVKM. Written as DNA, the CDR3 is TGTGCCAGCAGCCAGATTCTGTCACCCCTCCACTTT. Its protein product is CASSQILSPLHF. The whole variable domain, remainder taken from reference TRBV28 and TRBJ1-6, is DVKVTQSSRYLVKRTGEKVFLECVQDMDHENMFWYRQDPGLGLRLIYFSYDVKMKEKGDIPEGYSVSREKKERFSLILESASTNQTSMYLCASSQILSPLHFGNGTRLTVT.

The rearrangement uses TRBV7-6 and TRBJ1-3; D possibly corresponds to TRBD1 (5 bases). The CDR3 contains 16 residues. V dropped 5 bases and J dropped 8 bases, with 22 bases sitting between them. The germline gives CDR1 SGHVS, CDR2 FNYEAQ. CDR3 region: CASSPPRRTSVHTIYF. Written as DNA, the CDR3 is TGTGCCAGCAGCCCCCCCCGCAGGACATCGGTACACACCATATATTTT. Based on the CDR3 plus reference TRBV7-6 and TRBJ1-3, the full variable domain is GAGVSQSPRYKVTKRGQDVALRCDPISGHVSLYWYRQALGQGPEFLTYFNYEAQQDKSGLPNDRFSAERPEGSISTLTIQRTEQRDSAMYRCASSPPRRTSVHTIYFGEGSWLTVV.

V gene TRBV13 combines with J gene TRBJ2-1; 14 nucleotides match TRBD2. This CDR3 comprises 16 residues. Unmatched junction bases numbered 8, after V lost 5 bases and J lost 8 bases. The germline V gene encodes CDR1 PRHDT and CDR2 FYEKMQ (reference sequence). The CDR3 bases are TGTGCCAGCAGCGCAGGACTAGCGGGAGGTTTCGATGAGCAGTTCTTC. Translating gives CASSAGLAGGFDEQFF. Complete variable domain (other parts from reference TRBV13 and TRBJ2-1): AAGVIQSPRHLIKEKRETATLKCYPIPRHDTVYWYQQGPGQDPQFLISFYEKMQSDKGSIPDRFSAQQFSDYHSELNMSSLELGDSALYFCASSAGLAGGFDEQFFGPGTRLTVL.

The J gene is TRBJ2-1, the V gene TRBV5-8, with TRBD1 identical over 9 bases. This CDR3 spans 13 amino acids. CDR1 is SGHTS and CDR2 is YDEGEE in the germline V gene. After removal of 10 bases from V and 6 bases from J, the junction contained 8 bases not matched to a gene. The CDR3 sequence: CAHSGTGINEQFF. CDR3 DNA: TGTGCCCACTCCGGGACAGGGATCAATGAGCAGTTCTTC.

The chain couples TRBV27 to TRBJ1-1; D uncertain. The CDR3 has 13 residues. The germline V gene has CDR1 MNHEY and CDR2 SMNVEV (reference sequence). V was shortened by 2 bases and J by 6 bases, with 10 bases between the two germline ends. CDR3 region: CASSLTSLSEAFF. CDR3 sequence (DNA): TGTGCCAGCAGTTTAACGAGTCTTTCTGAAGCTTTCTTT.

V gene TRBV7-9 combines with J gene TRBJ2-6, with 7 bases aligning to TRBD1. J lost 0 bases, V lost 5 bases, and 1 base had no gene match. The CDR3 totals 15 residues. CDR1 is SEHNR, CDR2 FQNEAQ, per germline (reference sequence). CDR3 DNA: TGTGCCAGCAGCCGACAGGGCTCTGGGGCCAACGTCCTGACTTTC. Protein: CASSRQGSGANVLTF.